Detailed here is one T cell receptor beta chain. The record originates from a study of blood T cell repertoires in COVID-19. Across the whole study: COVID-19 samples, acute and convalescent, were from the United States, Italy and Spain. The cDNA or gDNA used as material had been derived from T cells, B-cell-depleted T cells, or PBMCs.

Authors' methods: Reference gene primer amplification gave estimated nucleated cell counts. Profiled with immunoSEQ multiplex PCR; TCRdb holds only in-frame clones, not every one. V and J calls and clone size come straight from that table; D and trimming were deduced from the DNA. The table records 65,000 to 80,000 clones, 86% of them present only once. V lost 7 bases, J lost 9 bases, and 15 bases stayed unmatched. Germline V gene sequence: CDR1 SGHTA, CDR2 FQGNSA. This CDR3 has 14 residues. The sample comprised peripheral blood. The rearrangement uses TRBV7-2 and TRBJ2-7; 7 bases are shared with TRBD1. This receptor was taken from a man younger than 40 with acute or convalescent COVID-19. This chain's CDR3 is CASTPNNRGSGQYF. The CDR3 DNA reads TGTGCCAGCACCCCCAATAACAGGGGCTCGGGGCAGTACTTC.